This TCR beta chain was identified during a study of shared clonotypes between healthy human individuals. CDR1 MGHRA and CDR2 YSYEKL come from the germline V gene. CDR3 length: 17 residues. After removal of 3 bases from V and 4 bases from J, the junction contained 10 bases not matched to a gene. CD45RO negativity and positive selection for CCR7 defined naive CD8 cells, a population that excluded terminally differentiated effector memory CD45RA+ cells. Points on this clone: Its target is not known.

Study results and caveats: Against clonotypes common to all four donors, non-shared ones had lower generation probabilities. In the sorted subsets, rarefaction showed sequencing was incomplete despite large depth. Of the naive CD4 clonotypes, roughly 5.5% were shared across several donors.

Every immunoSEQ plate was one replicate of a subset's evenly spread DNA. This table comes from immunoSEQ multiplex PCR, and its TCRdb copy is limited to in-frame clones, with some not included. The table records around 650,000 clones, approximately 96% of them present only once. Sequencing was carried out using naive CD8+ T cells sorted from blood. This receptor was taken from a woman aged 30 to 39 in good health. This chain connects TRBV4-1 to TRBJ1-2; 11 nucleotides match TRBD1. CDR3: CASSHTDGTGGAYGYTF. The CDR3 DNA sequence: TGCGCCAGCAGCCATACCGACGGGACAGGGGGAGCCTATGGCTACACCTTC.